What follows are 8 T cell receptor beta chains derived from one specimen sequenced in a study of cytomegalovirus exposure and HLA in healthy donors. The PCR used 60 Vbeta and 13 Jbeta primers. Libraries were prepared by immunoSEQ multiplex PCR; TCRdb keeps only in-frame clonotypes and omits some of them. The sample carries fewer than 250,000 clones, approximately 86% recorded once. The sequenced sample was PBMCs. The receptors were sampled from a woman between 18 and 29 years old in good health and CMV-seronegative.

This clone has a single count. This chain links TRBV14 with TRBJ1-2; 7 positions agree with TRBD1. The CDR3 sequence is 13 residues long. The germline V gene encodes CDR1 SGHDN and CDR2 FVKESK. V lost 3 bases and J lost 7; bases outside the gene matches: 5. The CDR3 region is CASSQWGQSGYTF. CDR3 coding DNA: TGTGCCAGCAGCCAGTGGGGACAGAGTGGCTACACCTTC.

The rearrangement uses TRBV6-5 and TRBJ2-7; 10 bases line up with TRBD2. The CDR3 extends over 15 amino acids. Germline CDR1 is MNHEY and CDR2 is SVGAGI. V lost 6 bases, J lost 0 bases, and 5 bases stayed unmatched. The CDR3: CASRISGGASYEQYF. CDR3 DNA: TGTGCCAGCAGGATCAGCGGGGGGGCCTCCTACGAGCAGTACTTC.

This clone was picked up a small number of times. The V and J genes are TRBV29-1 and TRBJ1-1, with D possibly TRBD1 on 5 matching bases. The germline CDR1 and CDR2 sequences are SQVTM and ANQGSEA. Trimming left V 5 bases short and J 4 bases short, with 11 bases between. The CDR3 has 12 amino acids. The CDR3 nucleotides read TGCAGCGTTCAGAAGGGGCCCACTGAAGCTTTCTTT. This sequence encodes CSVQKGPTEAFF.

The rearrangement uses TRBV7-3 and TRBJ2-3; no firm D call. This CDR3 spans 15 amino acids. V gave up 1 base and J gave up 2 bases, with 10 bases separating them. Germline CDR1 SGHTA, CDR2 FQGTGA. The CDR3 DNA is TGTGCCAGCAGCTTAATGGGCCAAACCACAGATACGCAGTATTTT. Translated: CASSLMGQTTDTQYF.

The V call is TRBV11-2, the J call TRBJ2-7; 7 nucleotides match TRBD1. The CDR3 consists of 17 residues. The germline gives CDR1 SGHAT, CDR2 FQNNGV. The J segment lost 2 bases and the V segment lost 5 bases, leaving 15 bases of the junction unmatched. In DNA, the CDR3 is TGTGCCAGCAGCCTCTCAGCTCTCCGGGACAGACCCTACGAGCAGTACTTC. Its translation is CASSLSALRDRPYEQYF.

This clone has only a few counts. The gene calls are TRBV6-6 and TRBJ1-1; D perhaps matches TRBD1 (6 bases). V was pared by 5 bases and J by 5 bases, with 12 bases between. CDR3 length: 13 amino acids. The V gene's germline CDR1 is MNHNY and CDR2 SVGAGI (reference sequence). CDR3 loop: CASSARGSTEAFF. CDR3 sequence (DNA): TGTGCCAGCAGTGCCAGGGGAAGTACTGAAGCTTTCTTT.

This sequence joins TRBV4-1 and TRBJ2-1, with 14 bases lining up with TRBD2. V lost 4 bases, J lost 8 bases, and 7 bases stayed unmatched. CDR3 size: 16 residues. Germline CDR1 MGHRA, CDR2 YSYEKL. For the CDR3, the DNA is TGCGCCAGCAGCCTTCCCGGGACTAGCGGGAGTCATGAGCAGTTCTTC. This translates into CASSLPGTSGSHEQFF.

This clone was seen more than once but under ten times. The chain has TRBV6-1 and TRBJ1-1, with D possibly matching TRBD1 (6 bases). Looked up from germline, CDR1 is MNHNS and CDR2 is SASEGT. V was trimmed by 4 bases and J by 11 bases, leaving 14 bases between them. The CDR3 contains 12 residues. The CDR3 is CASSGTGRSAFF. CDR3 sequence (DNA): TGTGCCAGCAGTGGTACAGGGCGATCGGCTTTCTTT.